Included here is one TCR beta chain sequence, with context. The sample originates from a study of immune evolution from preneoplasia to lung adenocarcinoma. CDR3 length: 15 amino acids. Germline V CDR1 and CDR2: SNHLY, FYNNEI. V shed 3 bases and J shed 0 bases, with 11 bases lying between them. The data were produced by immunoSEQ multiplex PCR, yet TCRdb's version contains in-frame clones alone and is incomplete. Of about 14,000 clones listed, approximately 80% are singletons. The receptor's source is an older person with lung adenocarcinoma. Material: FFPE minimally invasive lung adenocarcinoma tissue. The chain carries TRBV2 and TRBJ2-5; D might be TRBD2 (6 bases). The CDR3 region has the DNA TGTGCCAGCAGTGACCAGGCGGGGTACCAAGAGACCCAGTACTTC. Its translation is CASSDQAGYQETQYF.